The TCR beta chain described here comes from a study of response to subunit inactivated influenza vaccine. Notes on the study in general: The authors put forward the suggestion that each seasonal influenza vaccination may bring in only a limited number of new T cells.

Germline V lookup: CDR1 SQVTM, CDR2 ANQGSEA. The CDR3 is made up of 15 amino acids. J gave up 1 base and V 5 bases, and 4 bases lay outside the gene matches. TCRdb independently ran MiXCR on the RT-PCR reads; one entry per CDR3 protein. The sample contains about 160,000 distinct CDR3 sequences, approximately 11% of which appear only once. This clonotype has only a few counts. Antigen: not known. Sequenced here: non-naive T cells sorted from PBMCs, sampled 45 days after vaccination. The chain has TRBV29-1 and TRBJ2-1; 11 positions agree with TRBD2. The origin of this receptor is a man aged 50-59 years who received an inactivated influenza vaccine. CDR3 amino acids: CSVSGLAESYNEQFF. CDR3 nucleotide sequence: TGCAGCGTTTCGGGACTAGCGGAATCCTACAATGAGCAGTTCTTC.